The next 28 T cell receptor beta chains were all read from a single sample in a study of T cells after posttransplantation cyclophosphamide. The assay was immunoSEQ multiplex PCR, and TCRdb's table has in-frame clones only and misses some. The repertoire includes 15,000 to 20,000 clones, 70% to 90% of them detected once, and 2.5% to 3.5% sits in the top ten. Sampled 1 year posttransplant, controls received myeloablative marrow transplants, methotrexate and a calcineurin inhibitor. The specimen comprised PBMCs, sampled 441 days after allogeneic stem cell transplant with calcineurin inhibitor and methotrexate. The receptors shown here come from a male patient in his 30s who received an allogeneic stem cell transplant from an unrelated donor, was CMV-positive, and had acute and chronic GVHD. Some T cells may have come from the graft donor.

This clone qualifies as medium-sized (0.01 to 0.1%). This chain uses TRBV10-1 with TRBJ1-4; 7 positions match TRBD1. CDR3 length: 15 residues. CDR1 and CDR2 from the germline V gene are WNHNN and SYGVQD (reference sequence). V was clipped by 4 bases and J by 8 bases; unmatched bases: 10. The CDR3 is CASSVPRQGYEKLFF. CDR3 nucleotides: TGCGCCAGCAGTGTCCCGCGACAGGGCTACGAAAAACTGTTTTTT.

The chain links TRBV29-1 to TRBJ2-7, with TRBD2 identical over 14 bases. The length of the CDR3 is 17 residues. Per the germline V gene, CDR1 is SQVTM and CDR2 is ANQGSEA. The V segment lost 4 bases and the J segment 2 bases; nucleotides outside the gene matches: 10. The CDR3 loop reads CSVALGTSGGSPYEQYF. The CDR3 region has the DNA TGCAGCGTTGCCCTCGGGACTAGCGGGGGCTCCCCCTACGAGCAGTACTTC.

This sequence joins TRBV15 and TRBJ1-1; D uncertain. V lost 0 bases, J lost 6 bases, and 11 bases lay in between. The CDR3 contains 14 residues. Germline CDR1 and CDR2: LNHNV and YYDKDF (reference sequence). The CDR3 region is CATSRDRTEPEAFF. The CDR3 DNA reads TGTGCCACCAGCAGAGATCGAACAGAGCCTGAAGCTTTCTTT.

The rearrangement joins TRBV6-1 to TRBJ2-1, with D maybe TRBD2 (5 bases). Germline CDR1 reads MNHNS; CDR2 reads SASEGT. The V and J ends lost 1 base and 2 bases respectively, with 15 bases between them. The CDR3 totals 17 residues. In DNA, the CDR3 is TGTGCCAGCAGTGAAGGCTCAGCGGCCACTGCCTACAATGAGCAGTTCTTC. Translation gives CASSEGSAATAYNEQFF.

The V and J genes are TRBV4-3 and TRBJ2-5; 8 bases align to TRBD2. J lost 5 bases, V lost 0 bases, and 5 bases had no gene match. This CDR3 has 15 residues. The germline V gene has CDR1 LGHNA and CDR2 YSLEER. The CDR3 DNA reads TGCGCCAGCAGCCAAGATCTTGAGCGGGGGGAGACCCAGTACTTC. The encoded protein is CASSQDLERGETQYF.

The V and J genes are TRBV11-2 and TRBJ2-7, with TRBD2 matching 9 bases. Germline lookup yields CDR1 SGHAT and CDR2 FQNNGV. CDR3 length: 16 residues. V gave up 5 bases and J gave up 2 bases; unmatched junction bases: 10. DNA of the CDR3: TGTGCCAGCAGCCCTTTTATAGCGGGGGCCGCCTACGAGCAGTACTTC. Protein: CASSPFIAGAAYEQYF.

The V and J genes are TRBV9 and TRBJ2-7; 7 bases line up with TRBD2. Germline CDR1 is SGDLS and CDR2 is YYNGEE. Trimming removed 0 bases from V and 4 bases from J; junction bases left unmatched: 4. CDR3 length: 14 amino acids. The CDR3 sequence: CASSVGGSRYEQYF. The CDR3 DNA is TGTGCCAGCAGCGTAGGCGGGAGTCGGTACGAGCAGTACTTC.

The chain recombines TRBV5-1 with TRBJ2-1, with 9 bases that match TRBD1. The CDR3 loop spans 14 amino acids. V lost 4 bases to trimming and J lost 7 bases; unmatched junction nucleotides: 6. Germline V gene lookup returns CDR1 SGHRS and CDR2 YFSETQ. The chain's CDR3 is CASSRDRAQNEQFF. The CDR3, as DNA: TGCGCCAGCAGCCGGGACAGGGCGCAGAATGAGCAGTTCTTC.

The chain uses TRBV28 and TRBJ2-7; TRBD1 aligns across 9 bases. V was clipped by 3 bases and J by 5 bases; unmatched bases: 8. This CDR3 contains 15 residues. The germline CDR1 and CDR2 sequences are MDHEN and SYDVKM. The CDR3 reads CASSFRTGAMDEQYF. Written as DNA, the CDR3 is TGTGCCAGCAGTTTTAGGACAGGGGCTATGGACGAGCAGTACTTC.

The chain uses TRBV7-3 and TRBJ2-5, with TRBD2 matching 7 bases. Germline V gene sequence: CDR1 SGHTA, CDR2 FQGTGA. The CDR3 length is 14 residues. J lost 2 bases, V lost 5 bases, and 5 bases had no gene match. The CDR3 sequence: CASSPTSLQETQYF. The CDR3, as DNA: TGTGCCAGCAGCCCGACTAGCCTACAAGAGACCCAGTACTTC.

J is TRBJ2-7 and V is TRBV2; TRBD2 is a possible D gene (6 bases). The ends were cut back, 11 bases at V and 8 bases at J, with 13 bases in the middle. Germline CDR1 is SNHLY and CDR2 is FYNNEI. This CDR3 is 10 amino acids long. The CDR3 sequence is CAAGRGQQYF. The CDR3 coding sequence is TGTGCCGCGGGACGGGGACAGCAGTACTTC.

This clone was picked up a small number of times. The chain uses TRBV9 and TRBJ2-1, with 11 bases matching TRBD2. The trim removed 4 bases at V and 4 bases at J, leaving 16 bases unmatched. The length of the CDR3 is 19 residues. Germline values: CDR1 SGDLS, CDR2 YYNGEE. The CDR3 spells CASSNPRDRLAGQYNEQFF. In DNA, the CDR3 is TGTGCCAGCAGCAACCCCCGAGACAGACTAGCGGGGCAATACAATGAGCAGTTCTTC.

The chain has TRBV4-1 and TRBJ2-1; the match to TRBD2 covers 12 bases. Trimming removed 1 base from V and 4 bases from J; junction bases left unmatched: 14. This CDR3 has 20 residues. From germline, CDR1 is MGHRA and CDR2 YSYEKL. Written as DNA, the CDR3 is TGCGCCAGCAGCCAAGGAGGTCTAGCGGGAGGGCTTCGTGGGTACAATGAGCAGTTCTTC. It yields the protein CASSQGGLAGGLRGYNEQFF.

The gene calls are TRBV5-1 and TRBJ2-7; unclear D gene. This CDR3 spans 14 amino acids. V was cut by 4 bases and J by 2 bases, with 13 bases left in between. The germline V gene encodes CDR1 SGHRS and CDR2 YFSETQ. The CDR3: CASSVDPYPYEQYF. CDR3 DNA sequence: TGCGCCAGCAGCGTCGATCCCTACCCCTACGAGCAGTACTTC.

This rearrangement joins TRBV5-6 to TRBJ1-6, with TRBD1 identical over 8 bases. The ends lost 0 bases at V and 6 bases at J; junction bases unmatched: 2. This CDR3 comprises 15 residues. Germline assignment: CDR1 SGHDT and CDR2 YYEEEE. The CDR3 region has the DNA TGTGCCAGCAGCTTGGACAGGGGGTCTAATTCACCCCTCCACTTT. Its translation is CASSLDRGSNSPLHF.

The V and J genes are TRBV28 and TRBJ1-1; no clear D gene. Germline CDR1 MDHEN, CDR2 SYDVKM. This CDR3 contains 13 residues. Trimming shortened V by 1 base and J by 5 bases, and 8 bases separated the two germline ends. The CDR3 sequence is CASSLSPGTEAFF. The CDR3 DNA sequence: TGTGCCAGCAGTTTATCACCGGGGACTGAAGCTTTCTTT.

The chain links TRBV7-2 to TRBJ2-5; 7 nucleotides agree with TRBD1. The V gene end was trimmed by 5 bases and the J gene end by 5 bases; junction bases not matched to a gene: 8. Germline assignment: CDR1 SGHTA and CDR2 FQGNSA. The length of the CDR3 is 14 residues. As DNA, the CDR3 is TGTGCCAGCAGCCCAAGACAGGGTGGGGAGACCCAGTACTTC. Its protein is CASSPRQGGETQYF.

The J gene is TRBJ1-5, the V gene TRBV27; the match to TRBD1 covers 12 bases. This CDR3 is 19 amino acids long. CDR1 is MNHEY, CDR2 SMNVEV, per germline (reference sequence). Trimming took 5 bases from V and 3 from J; bases not matched to a gene: 14. The CDR3 loop reads CASSPHTGTGGFYNQPQHF. CDR3 nucleotide sequence: TGTGCCAGCAGTCCTCATACCGGGACAGGGGGCTTTTACAATCAGCCCCAGCATTTT.

The chain employs TRBV13 and TRBJ1-4; the D gene is possibly TRBD1 (6 bases). Germline CDR1 and CDR2: PRHDT and FYEKMQ (reference sequence). V was clipped by 4 bases and J by 7 bases, with 10 bases between them. CDR3 length equals 13 residues. CDR3 loop: CASSSRQVEKLFF. The CDR3 nucleotides read TGTGCCAGCAGCTCCCGACAGGTTGAAAAACTGTTTTTT.

This CDR3 reads CAWSVQAVYGYTF. The CDR3, as DNA: TGTGCCTGGAGTGTACAGGCGGTCTATGGCTACACCTTC. The chain couples TRBV30 to TRBJ1-2, with a tentative D call TRBD1 (5 bases). Per germline, CDR1 GTSNPN and CDR2 SVGIG (reference sequence). The CDR3 is 13 residues long. Trimming pared 0 bases from V and 4 bases from J, leaving 9 bases between.

V is TRBV9 and J is TRBJ1-1, with D possibly TRBD1 on 5 matching bases. With 3 bases removed from V and 5 bases from J, the gap between germline ends came to 11 bases. The CDR3 length is 13 residues. Germline V gene data show CDR1 as SGDLS and CDR2 as YYNGEE. CDR3 amino acids: CASSDTGLTEAFF. CDR3 nucleotides: TGTGCCAGCAGCGACACAGGTCTGACTGAAGCTTTCTTT.

This CDR3 is CASNWDRVETQYF. CDR3 coding DNA: TGTGCCAGCAACTGGGACAGGGTTGAGACCCAGTACTTC. The chain combines TRBV6-6 with TRBJ2-5; 9 bases line up with TRBD1. CDR3 size: 13 residues. Germline CDR1 is MNHNY and CDR2 is SVGAGI (reference sequence). The V and J ends lost 7 bases and 5 bases, in that order; junction bases with no gene match: 5.

This chain joins TRBV5-4 and TRBJ2-1, with 12 bases that match TRBD2. Germline loops: CDR1 SGHNT, CDR2 YYREEE (reference sequence). The CDR3 is 15 residues long. Losses at the gene ends were 5 bases for V and 4 bases for J; bases not matched to a gene: 4. The CDR3 DNA reads as TGTGCCAGCAGAACTAGCGGGGGGAAGTACAATGAGCAGTTCTTC. Translation gives CASRTSGGKYNEQFF.

This clone was seen more than once but under ten times. The chain combines TRBV5-4 with TRBJ1-3; D remains unclear. Germline V gene lookup returns CDR1 SGHNT and CDR2 YYREEE (reference sequence). Trimming left V 4 bases short and J 4 bases short, with 6 bases between. The CDR3 is made up of 12 amino acids. The CDR3 here is CASSDTGNTIYF. The CDR3 DNA reads TGTGCCAGCAGCGACACCGGAAACACCATATATTTT. Full variable domain (remainder filled in from reference TRBV5-4 and TRBJ1-3): ETGVTQSPTHLIKTRGQQVTLRCSSQSGHNTVSWYQQALGQGPQFIFQYYREEENGRGNFPPRFSGLQFPNYSSELNVNALELDDSALYLCASSDTGNTIYFGEGSWLTVV.

This rearrangement joins TRBV6-5 to TRBJ2-7; 9 nucleotides align to TRBD1. V lost 6 bases and J lost 0; bases outside the gene matches: 6. CDR3 size: 15 residues. Germline V gene lookup returns CDR1 MNHEY and CDR2 SVGAGI. The CDR3 sequence: CASRPTGGSSYEQYF. CDR3 DNA: TGTGCCAGCAGACCGACAGGGGGTAGCTCCTACGAGCAGTACTTC.

The genes are TRBV5-4 and TRBJ2-1; 8 nucleotides agree with TRBD2. CDR1 SGHNT and CDR2 YYREEE come from the germline V gene (reference sequence). The CDR3 has 14 amino acids. J gave up 7 bases and V 2 bases, and 5 bases lay outside the gene matches. The CDR3 bases are TGTGCCAGCAGCTTACGACTAGCGAGGAATGAGCAGTTCTTC. Translating it yields CASSLRLARNEQFF. Drawing the rest from reference TRBV5-4 and TRBJ2-1, the complete variable domain is ETGVTQSPTHLIKTRGQQVTLRCSSQSGHNTVSWYQQALGQGPQFIFQYYREEENGRGNFPPRFSGLQFPNYSSELNVNALELDDSALYLCASSLRLARNEQFFGPGTRLTVL.

The J gene is TRBJ2-7, the V gene TRBV4-3; D is unclear. Germline values: CDR1 LGHNA, CDR2 YSLEER. This CDR3 spans 14 amino acids. Trimming removed 0 bases from V and 0 bases from J, with 6 bases in between. The chain's CDR3 is CASSQDKSSYEQYF. Here the CDR3 DNA reads TGCGCCAGCAGCCAAGACAAGAGCTCCTACGAGCAGTACTTC.

The J gene is TRBJ2-7, the V gene TRBV6-6; 8 bases are shared with TRBD1. Looked up from germline, CDR1 is MNHNY and CDR2 is SVGAGI (reference sequence). This CDR3 has 16 residues. Germline trimming cut 0 bases from V and 5 bases from J; bases unmatched to any gene: 9. This chain's CDR3 is CASSYSAPQGAHEQYF. In DNA form, the CDR3 reads TGTGCCAGCAGTTACTCGGCACCTCAGGGGGCCCACGAGCAGTACTTC.